This is a list of T cell receptor beta chains from one sample in a study of shared clonotypes between healthy human individuals. Libraries were prepared by immunoSEQ multiplex PCR; TCRdb keeps only in-frame clonotypes and omits some of them. The sample has millions of clones; just under 95% are singletons. Sequencing input: naive CD8+ T cells sorted from blood. These receptors originate from a man aged 18 to 30 in good health. The CDR3 runs from the conserved cysteine through the conserved F or W. Fields, in order: D gene, V gene, clone size, CDR3 length, J gene, CDR3 protein, CDR3 DNA. A D gene is named only where the DNA matches it firmly. Only part of the rows carry a size: once, few, many, or a class if the clone is expanded.

TRBD1	TRBV5-5	-	16	TRBJ2-3	CASSLIGTVSTDTQYF	TGTGCCAGCAGCTTAATTGGGACAGTGAGCACAGATACGCAGTATTTT
-	TRBV7-9	-	12	TRBJ2-3	CASSWPTDTQYF	TGTGCCAGCAGCTGGCCCACAGATACGCAGTATTTT
-	TRBV7-9	-	15	TRBJ1-1	CASSVLWAMNTEAFF	TGTGCCAGCAGCGTCCTCTGGGCTATGAACACTGAAGCTTTCTTT
TRBD1	TRBV6-5	-	14	TRBJ2-7	CASSYGTGHNEQYF	TGTGCCAGCAGTTACGGGACAGGGCACAACGAGCAGTACTTC
TRBD2	TRBV9	-	17	TRBJ2-2	CASSSPWGLAGTGELFF	TGTGCCAGCAGCTCCCCCTGGGGACTAGCGGGTACCGGGGAGCTGTTTTTT
TRBD1	TRBV18	-	16	TRBJ1-6	CASSPASRGLDSPLHF	TGTGCCAGCTCACCCGCTTCCAGGGGGCTAGATTCACCCCTCCACTTT
-	TRBV21-1	-	12	TRBJ2-4	CASILAKNIQYF	TGTGCCAGCATCCTAGCCAAAAACATTCAGTACTTC
-	TRBV4-3	-	15	TRBJ1-2	CASSQELGMDYGYTF	TGCGCCAGCAGCCAAGAACTGGGGATGGACTATGGCTACACCTTC
TRBD1	TRBV4-1	-	17	TRBJ2-1	CASSQESGQGASYEQFF	TGCGCCAGCAGCCAAGAGAGCGGACAGGGGGCCTCGTATGAGCAGTTCTTC
TRBD2	TRBV19	-	16	TRBJ2-3	CASSMGASGVTDTQYF	TGTGCCAGTAGTATGGGGGCTAGCGGGGTCACAGATACGCAGTATTTT
TRBD1	TRBV27	-	17	TRBJ1-3	CASSLSWDSVSGNTIYF	TGTGCCAGCAGTTTATCGTGGGACAGCGTCTCTGGAAACACCATATATTTT
-	TRBV11-2	-	17	TRBJ2-5	CASSLAPVTLEKETQYF	TGTGCCAGCAGCTTAGCTCCCGTGACGCTGGAAAAAGAGACCCAGTACTTC
-	TRBV4-1	-	14	TRBJ1-5	CASSQMADNQPQHF	TGCGCCAGCAGCCAGATGGCAGACAATCAGCCCCAGCATTTT
-	TRBV5-5	-	16	TRBJ2-3	CASSPVWTPASDTQYF	TGTGCCAGCAGCCCCGTATGGACACCAGCATCAGATACGCAGTATTTT
-	TRBV9	-	14	TRBJ2-7	CASSEQAGPYEQYF	TGTGCCAGCAGCGAGCAGGCGGGGCCGTACGAGCAGTACTTC
TRBD1	TRBV28	-	14	TRBJ1-1	CASRRGQVNTEAFF	TGTGCCAGCAGGAGGGGACAGGTGAACACTGAAGCTTTCTTT
TRBD2	TRBV19	once	17	TRBJ2-7	CASSPGLAGVVTYEQYF	TGTGCCAGTAGCCCGGGACTAGCGGGAGTAGTAACCTACGAGCAGTACTTC
-	TRBV11-2	-	15	TRBJ2-7	CASSLDFGFSYEQYF	TGTGCCAGCAGCTTAGATTTCGGTTTTTCCTACGAGCAGTACTTC
TRBD2	TRBV12-5	-	16	TRBJ2-3	CASGPRENGNTDTQYF	TGTGCTAGTGGGCCGCGGGAGAACGGGAACACAGATACGCAGTATTTT
TRBD1	TRBV27	-	14	TRBJ2-5	CASREDRGRETQYF	TGTGCCAGCAGAGAAGACAGGGGGCGAGAGACCCAGTACTTC
TRBD1	TRBV9	-	16	TRBJ2-7	CASSSQTGVLSYEQYF	TGTGCCAGCAGCTCGCAGACAGGGGTCCTCTCCTACGAGCAGTACTTC
-	TRBV4-1	-	15	TRBJ1-6	CASQITTSGSSPLHF	TGCGCCAGCCAAATAACTACCTCAGGTAGTTCACCCCTCCACTTT
-	TRBV19	-	15	TRBJ2-6	CASSQTDSGANVLTF	TGTGCCAGTAGTCAAACAGACTCTGGGGCCAACGTCCTGACTTTC
TRBD2	TRBV19	once	15	TRBJ2-3	CASSNGAGSTDTQYF	TGTGCCAGTAGTAATGGAGCGGGGAGCACAGATACGCAGTATTTT
TRBD2	TRBV5-4	-	18	TRBJ2-2	CASSPDRTSGRGTGELFF	TGTGCCAGCAGCCCGGACAGGACTAGCGGGAGGGGAACCGGGGAGCTGTTTTTT
TRBD2	TRBV7-2	-	16	TRBJ2-7	CASSLGLAENSYEQYF	TGTGCCAGCAGCTTAGGACTAGCGGAAAACTCCTACGAGCAGTACTTC
-	TRBV27	once	13	TRBJ2-5	CASRPVGRETQYF	TGTGCCAGCAGACCGGTAGGGAGAGAGACCCAGTACTTC
-	TRBV7-8	-	16	TRBJ1-2	CASTGGATLYDRGYTF	TGTGCCAGCACGGGCGGGGCTACACTATACGATAGAGGCTACACCTTC
-	TRBV4-3	-	14	TRBJ2-7	CASSQGVGSYEQYF	TGCGCCAGCAGCCAAGGGGTAGGCTCCTACGAGCAGTACTTC
TRBD1	TRBV7-9	-	15	TRBJ1-6	CASSGQGYWNSPLHF	TGTGCCAGCAGCGGACAGGGGTATTGGAATTCACCCCTCCACTTT
-	TRBV30	-	14	TRBJ2-1	CAWSIDRAYNEQFF	TGTGCCTGGAGTATCGACAGAGCCTACAATGAGCAGTTCTTC
-	TRBV9	once	17	TRBJ2-1	CASSPRGNLRDTNEQFF	TGTGCCAGCAGCCCAAGAGGAAATTTGCGGGACACCAATGAGCAGTTCTTC
TRBD1	TRBV19	-	14	TRBJ2-7	CASSNRDRGYEQYF	TGTGCCAGTAGTAATCGGGACAGGGGGTACGAGCAGTACTTC
TRBD1	TRBV5-1	-	14	TRBJ2-5	CASSSGTGMETQYF	TGCGCCAGCAGCTCCGGGACAGGGATGGAGACCCAGTACTTC
-	TRBV6-5	-	13	TRBJ2-7	CASSYYDSHEQYF	TGTGCCAGCAGTTACTACGACAGCCACGAGCAGTACTTC